This entry lists 20 T cell receptor beta chains sequenced from one sample in a study of cytomegalovirus exposure and HLA in healthy donors. Both 60 Vbeta primers and 13 Jbeta primers went into the PCR. Produced via immunoSEQ multiplex PCR; TCRdb's table is partial and in-frame only. The sample lists about 97,000 clones, approximately 80% occurring once. Sequences were obtained from PBMCs. Every receptor here comes from a male donor in good health and CMV-seropositive.

This sequence joins TRBV18 and TRBJ1-2; TRBD1 might be the D (5 bases). Germline V CDR1 and CDR2: KGHSH, LQKENI. The length of the CDR3 is 14 residues. The V gene lost 3 bases and the J gene lost 2 bases, with 10 bases spanning the gap. In DNA, the CDR3 is TGTGCCAGCTCACCGAAGGACACGAACTATGGCTACACCTTC. Translation: CASSPKDTNYGYTF.

This rearrangement joins TRBV5-6 to TRBJ2-3; possibly TRBD1 for D (6 bases). The germline gives CDR1 SGHDT, CDR2 YYEEEE. The CDR3 is 14 amino acids. Trimming removed 4 bases from V and 2 bases from J, with 11 bases in between. The CDR3 sequence is CASSRTAITDTQYF. The CDR3 bases are TGTGCCAGCAGCCGGACAGCGATCACAGATACGCAGTATTTT. The whole variable domain, remainder taken from reference TRBV5-6 and TRBJ2-3, is DAGVTQSPTHLIKTRGQQVTLRCSPKSGHDTVSWYQQALGQGPQFIFQYYEEEERQRGNFPDRFSGHQFPNYSSELNVNALLLGDSALYLCASSRTAITDTQYFGPGTRLTVL.

The chain has TRBV7-8 and TRBJ1-2, with a possible D match to TRBD1 (5 bases). V was cut by 4 bases and J by 2 bases, with 14 bases left in between. The germline V gene has CDR1 SGHVS and CDR2 FQNEAQ. The CDR3 length is 15 residues. CDR3 in amino acids: CASSSTRDTNYGYTF. The CDR3 DNA reads TGTGCCAGCAGCTCAACCAGGGATACAAACTATGGCTACACCTTC.

This clone has just a few counts. This rearrangement joins TRBV6-5 to TRBJ2-3; 11 positions agree with TRBD2. The germline CDR1 and CDR2 sequences are MNHEY and SVGAGI. The CDR3 is 15 amino acids. V dropped 4 bases and J dropped 1; count of bases not matched to a gene: 1. CDR3 region: CASSLLAGGTDTQYF. Written as DNA, the CDR3 is TGTGCCAGCAGTTTACTAGCGGGGGGCACAGATACGCAGTATTTT.

The chain has TRBV30 and TRBJ1-5; tentative D call: TRBD1 (6 bases). Per germline, CDR1 GTSNPN and CDR2 SVGIG (reference sequence). V gave up 0 bases and J gave up 9 bases, with 15 bases separating them. The CDR3 covers 14 residues. The CDR3 DNA reads as TGTGCCTGGAGTGTGGGGACACCGACCGGGCCCCAGCATTTT. This sequence encodes CAWSVGTPTGPQHF.

The genes are TRBV7-9 and TRBJ1-5; the D gene is possibly TRBD1 (5 bases). The germline V and J ends were trimmed by 3 bases and 5 bases, with 8 bases remaining between them. The CDR3 consists of 13 residues. From germline, CDR1 is SEHNR and CDR2 FQNEAQ (reference sequence). The CDR3 region has the DNA TGTGCCAGCAGCTTGGGGGGGGATCAGCCCCAGCATTTT. Translated, it gives CASSLGGDQPQHF. Full variable domain (outside the CDR3, taken from reference TRBV7-9 and TRBJ1-5): DTGVSQNPRHKITKRGQNVTFRCDPISEHNRLYWYRQTLGQGPEFLTYFQNEAQLEKSRLLSDRFSAERPKGSFSTLEIQRTEQGDSAMYLCASSLGGDQPQHFGDGTRLSIL.

V and J are TRBV30 and TRBJ1-5; D perhaps matches TRBD1 (5 bases). This CDR3 has 13 amino acids. In germline, CDR1 is GTSNPN, CDR2 SVGIG (reference sequence). V was cut by 8 bases and J by 4 bases, with 15 bases left in between. The chain's CDR3 is CAATSQGNQPQHF. In DNA form, the CDR3 reads TGTGCCGCGACGAGCCAGGGAAATCAGCCCCAGCATTTT.

This clone came up a few times. The chain has TRBV28 and TRBJ1-5; 9 nucleotides line up with TRBD1. V lost 11 bases to trimming and J lost 6 bases; unmatched junction nucleotides: 5. CDR3 length equals 12 residues. In germline, CDR1 is MDHEN, CDR2 SYDVKM. For the CDR3, the DNA is TGTGCCGGTAGACAGGGGGGTCAGCCCCAGCATTTT. Translated, it gives CAGRQGGQPQHF.

The chain links TRBV2 to TRBJ2-7; weak D call: TRBD1 (6 bases). The V end was cut by 10 bases, the J end by 1 base, with 14 bases between. Germline-derived CDR1 and CDR2 are SNHLY and FYNNEI. There are 13 residues in the CDR3. The CDR3 sequence is CATNRVSSYEQYF. The CDR3 nucleotides read TGTGCCACCAACAGGGTCTCTTCCTACGAGCAGTACTTC.

Only a few counts were recorded for this clone. V gene TRBV5-1 combines with J gene TRBJ2-3, with 9 nucleotides matching TRBD2. Germline values: CDR1 SGHRS, CDR2 YFSETQ. V was pared by 0 bases and J by 1 base, with 3 bases of the junction left unmatched. The length of the CDR3 is 16 residues. The CDR3 sequence is CASSLGASGGTDTQYF. In nucleotides, the CDR3 is TGCGCCAGCAGCTTGGGGGCTAGCGGGGGCACAGATACGCAGTATTTT.

The rearrangement uses TRBV28 and TRBJ1-1; D is possibly TRBD1 (6 bases). The germline V gene has CDR1 MDHEN and CDR2 SYDVKM. The CDR3 is 14 residues long. Between the trimmed V and J ends, which lost 3 bases and 1 base, there was a span of 9 bases. The CDR3 is CASSFVGANTEAFF. The CDR3 DNA sequence: TGTGCCAGCAGTTTCGTGGGGGCGAACACTGAAGCTTTCTTT.

The V and J genes are TRBV10-3 and TRBJ1-1; a possible D gene is TRBD1 (6 bases). Looked up from germline, CDR1 is ENHRY and CDR2 is SYGVKD. The CDR3 spans 14 residues. V was pared by 2 bases and J by 5 bases, with 12 bases between. The CDR3 DNA follows: TGTGCCATCAGTGAGCCAGGGGAGGGAACTGAAGCTTTCTTT. Protein product: CAISEPGEGTEAFF.

This clone was recorded only once. J is TRBJ1-2 and V is TRBV5-1; 7 nucleotides agree with TRBD1. Germline lookup yields CDR1 SGHRS and CDR2 YFSETQ. V shed 4 bases and J 6 bases; nucleotides not matched to a gene: 12. This CDR3 comprises 15 residues. This CDR3 reads CASSQYRGASNGYTF. The CDR3 nucleotides read TGCGCCAGCAGCCAATACAGGGGAGCATCCAATGGCTACACCTTC.

V is TRBV2 and J is TRBJ1-6; 11 nucleotides match TRBD1. The V segment lost 1 base and the J segment 11 bases; nucleotides outside the gene matches: 4. This CDR3 region has 15 residues. The germline CDR1 and CDR2 sequences are SNHLY and FYNNEI. CDR3 DNA: TGTGCCAGCAGTGAAGGGGGACAGGGGGGCACACCCCTCCACTTT. Protein: CASSEGGQGGTPLHF.

The V gene is TRBV7-9, the J gene TRBJ2-5; D gene uncertain. Looked up from germline, CDR1 is SEHNR and CDR2 is FQNEAQ (reference sequence). CDR3 length equals 14 residues. V lost 4 bases and J lost 4, with 13 bases in between. The CDR3 bases are TGTGCCAGCAGCTCCGATGGCCCTGTAGAGACCCAGTACTTC. Residues: CASSSDGPVETQYF.

This clone was detected a few times. The chain couples TRBV4-2 to TRBJ2-2; D may be TRBD2 (6 bases). V lost 0 bases and J 6 bases, leaving 14 bases between the germline ends. Germline values: CDR1 LGHNA, CDR2 YNFKEQ. The CDR3 has 16 residues. The CDR3 sequence is CASSQDLTSSPGELFF. CDR3 DNA sequence: TGTGCCAGCAGCCAAGATCTTACTAGCTCCCCCGGGGAGCTGTTTTTT.

This rearrangement joins TRBV30 to TRBJ1-5, with D tentatively TRBD1 (6 bases). Germline V gene lookup returns CDR1 GTSNPN and CDR2 SVGIG (reference sequence). The V and J ends lost 5 bases and 1 base respectively, with 9 bases between them. CDR3 length: 13 residues. CDR3 in amino acids: CAWGGLSNQPQHF. DNA for the CDR3: TGTGCCTGGGGGGGCCTCAGCAATCAGCCCCAGCATTTT.

The count of this clone is one. The chain combines TRBV4-3 with TRBJ1-1; weak D call: TRBD1 (6 bases). The CDR3 contains 15 residues. Germline V gene data show CDR1 as LGHNA and CDR2 as YSLEER. V was pared by 0 bases and J by 6 bases, with 14 bases between. The CDR3, as DNA: TGCGCCAGCAGCCAAGAGAGCAGGGGAAGCGCTGAAGCTTTCTTT. Protein sequence: CASSQESRGSAEAFF.

This chain joins TRBV27 and TRBJ1-1; TRBD1 agrees at 7 bases. After removal of 9 bases from V and 1 base from J, the junction contained 11 bases not matched to a gene. The CDR3 spans 15 residues. CDR1 is MNHEY and CDR2 is SMNVEV in the germline V gene (reference sequence). The CDR3 region is CASIRGFGGNTEAFF. The CDR3 DNA follows: TGTGCCAGTATCAGGGGGTTCGGAGGGAACACTGAAGCTTTCTTT.

V and J are TRBV7-9 and TRBJ2-2; 7 bases are a match to TRBD1. V was clipped by 1 base and J by 0 bases; unmatched bases: 5. This CDR3 contains 17 residues. The V gene's germline CDR1 is SEHNR and CDR2 FQNEAQ (reference sequence). CDR3 amino acids: CASSLEGQDPNTGELFF. As DNA, the CDR3 is TGTGCCAGCAGCTTAGAAGGACAGGACCCGAACACCGGGGAGCTGTTTTTT. Full variable domain (missing parts from reference TRBV7-9 and TRBJ2-2): DTGVSQNPRHKITKRGQNVTFRCDPISEHNRLYWYRQTLGQGPEFLTYFQNEAQLEKSRLLSDRFSAERPKGSFSTLEIQRTEQGDSAMYLCASSLEGQDPNTGELFFGEGSRLTVL.